Listed below are T cell receptor beta chains from one sample, sequenced in a study of blood T cell repertoires in COVID-19. Profiling relied on immunoSEQ multiplex PCR, and the TCRdb table lists in-frame clones only, not all of them. The sample shows about 90,000 clones, around 79% of them seen only once. Source material: peripheral blood. The receptor source for this set is a woman of 80 years or more with acute or convalescent COVID-19. Both conserved end residues are part of each CDR3. A D gene is named only where the DNA matches it firmly. The size of a clone is reported for some rows only, either as once, few or many, or as a class for expanded clones.

TRBV11-2,TRBJ2-2,.,.,CASSPILSTGELFF,TGTGCCAGCAGCCCGATCTTGAGCACCGGGGAGCTGTTTTTT
TRBV6-5,TRBJ1-3,.,.,CASSYRGNPGNTIYF,TGTGCCAGCAGTTACCGCGGCAACCCTGGAAACACCATATATTTT
TRBV3-1/TRBV3-2,TRBJ2-1,.,.,CASSQFTGNEQFF,TGTGCCAGCAGCCAATTTACAGGCAATGAGCAGTTCTTC
TRBV27,TRBJ1-4,.,.,CASSRGTAPNEKLFF,TGTGCCAGCAGCCGAGGGACTGCGCCTAATGAAAAACTGTTTTTT
TRBV16,TRBJ2-3,.,.,CASSPSTDTQYF,TGTGCCAGCAGCCCCAGTACAGATACGCAGTATTTT
TRBV7-2,TRBJ2-1,few,.,CASSEGAHAFNEQFF,TGTGCCAGCAGCGAAGGGGCCCACGCCTTCAATGAGCAGTTCTTC
TRBV4-3,TRBJ1-5,.,TRBD1,CASSRGQGGNQPQHF,TGCGCCAGCAGCCGGGGACAGGGTGGGAATCAGCCCCAGCATTTT
TRBV25-1,TRBJ2-3,.,.,CASSEWQADTQYF,TGTGCCAGCAGTGAATGGCAGGCAGATACGCAGTATTTT
TRBV5-1,TRBJ1-6,few,TRBD1,CASSATGQKDNSPLHF,TGCGCCAGCAGCGCAACGGGACAGAAAGATAATTCACCCCTCCACTTT
TRBV30,TRBJ2-2,.,TRBD1,CAWSAQGSGELFF,TGTGCCTGGAGTGCACAGGGGTCCGGGGAGCTGTTTTTT
TRBV18,TRBJ2-1,.,TRBD1,CASSPAGTGIYNEQFF,TGTGCCAGCTCACCCGCCGGGACAGGGATATACAATGAGCAGTTCTTC
TRBV11-2,TRBJ1-2,.,.,CASSALTGPAYGYTF,TGTGCCAGCAGCGCACTTACAGGGCCGGCCTATGGCTACACCTTC
TRBV7-9,TRBJ1-1,.,.,CASSATRQNTEAFF,TGTGCCAGCAGCGCCACCAGACAGAACACTGAAGCTTTCTTT
TRBV27,TRBJ2-1,.,.,CASSQSGNEQFF,TGTGCCAGCAGTCAGAGCGGGAATGAGCAGTTCTTC
TRBV6-5,TRBJ1-3,.,.,CASSYNGLSGNTIYF,TGTGCCAGCAGTTACAATGGGCTCTCTGGAAACACCATATATTTT
TRBV9,TRBJ2-7,once,.,CASSVSEREPPYEQYF,TGTGCCAGCAGCGTAAGCGAACGGGAGCCACCCTACGAGCAGTACTTC
TRBV30,TRBJ1-6,.,.,CAWSRDGGTGSPLHF,TGTGCCTGGAGTAGGGACGGGGGAACGGGTTCACCCCTCCACTTT
TRBV30,TRBJ1-1,once,.,CAWTREGEAFF,TGTGCCTGGACCCGGGAGGGTGAAGCTTTCTTT
TRBV5-4,TRBJ2-1,few,TRBD2,CASSFLAGPYNEQFF,TGTGCCAGCAGCTTTTTAGCGGGACCGTACAATGAGCAGTTCTTC
TRBV30,TRBJ2-3,.,.,CAVRQLTDTQYF,TGTGCGGTTCGACAGCTCACAGATACGCAGTATTTT
TRBV5-1,TRBJ2-7,.,.,CASSLYGGDSYEQYF,TGCGCCAGCAGCTTGTACGGCGGGGATTCCTACGAGCAGTACTTC
TRBV12-3/TRBV12-4,TRBJ1-1,.,.,CASRITGSTEAFF,TGTGCCAGCAGGATTACAGGGAGCACTGAAGCTTTCTTT
TRBV10-3,TRBJ2-1,.,TRBD2,CAIKREGLYNEQFF,TGTGCCATTAAGCGGGAGGGTTTATACAATGAGCAGTTCTTC
TRBV5-1,TRBJ2-7,.,.,CASSLGGVARNYEQYF,TGCGCCAGCAGCTTGGGGGGAGTCGCTAGAAACTACGAGCAGTACTTC
TRBV9,TRBJ1-2,.,.,CASSVGEGSYGYTF,TGTGCCAGCAGCGTAGGGGAGGGTAGCTATGGCTACACCTTC
TRBV6-5,TRBJ1-2,.,.,CASSYSSDSYGYTF,TGTGCCAGCAGTTACTCCTCGGACAGCTATGGCTACACCTTC
TRBV18,TRBJ2-2,.,.,CASSPPYGPNTGELFF,TGTGCCAGCTCACCACCTTATGGGCCGAACACCGGGGAGCTGTTTTTT
TRBV6-5,TRBJ1-2,once,.,CASSPSNYGYTF,TGTGCCAGCAGTCCGTCCAACTATGGCTACACCTTC
TRBV9,TRBJ1-6,.,TRBD1,CASSAVPGQGWGDSPLHF,TGTGCCAGCAGCGCCGTCCCGGGACAGGGCTGGGGGGATTCACCCCTCCACTTT